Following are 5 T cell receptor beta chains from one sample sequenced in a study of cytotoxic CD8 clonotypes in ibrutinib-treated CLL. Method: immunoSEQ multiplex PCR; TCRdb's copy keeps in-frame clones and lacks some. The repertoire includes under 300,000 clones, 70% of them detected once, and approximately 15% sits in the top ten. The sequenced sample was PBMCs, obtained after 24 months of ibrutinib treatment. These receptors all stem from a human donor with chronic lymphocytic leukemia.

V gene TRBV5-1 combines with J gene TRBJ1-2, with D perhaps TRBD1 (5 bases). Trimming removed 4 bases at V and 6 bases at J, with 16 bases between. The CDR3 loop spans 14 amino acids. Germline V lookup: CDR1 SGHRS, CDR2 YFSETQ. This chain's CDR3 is CASSPSTGPDGYTF. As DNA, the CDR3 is TGCGCCAGCAGCCCCTCGACGGGGCCCGATGGCTACACCTTC.

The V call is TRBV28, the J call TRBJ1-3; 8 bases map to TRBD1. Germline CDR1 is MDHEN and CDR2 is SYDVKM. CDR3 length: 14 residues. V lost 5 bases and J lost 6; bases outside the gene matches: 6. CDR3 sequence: CASSAGQVQNTIYF. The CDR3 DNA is TGTGCCAGCAGTGCGGGACAGGTCCAAAACACCATATATTTT.

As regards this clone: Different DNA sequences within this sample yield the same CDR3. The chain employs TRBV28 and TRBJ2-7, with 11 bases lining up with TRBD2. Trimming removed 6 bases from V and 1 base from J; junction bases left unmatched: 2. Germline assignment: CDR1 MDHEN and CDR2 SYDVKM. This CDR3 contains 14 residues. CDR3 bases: TGTGCCAGCAGGACTAGCGGGAAATCCTACGAGCAGTACTTC. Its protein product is CASRTSGKSYEQYF. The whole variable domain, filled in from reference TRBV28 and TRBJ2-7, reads DVKVTQSSRYLVKRTGEKVFLECVQDMDHENMFWYRQDPGLGLRLIYFSYDVKMKEKGDIPEGYSVSREKKERFSLILESASTNQTSMYLCASRTSGKSYEQYFGPGTRLTVT.

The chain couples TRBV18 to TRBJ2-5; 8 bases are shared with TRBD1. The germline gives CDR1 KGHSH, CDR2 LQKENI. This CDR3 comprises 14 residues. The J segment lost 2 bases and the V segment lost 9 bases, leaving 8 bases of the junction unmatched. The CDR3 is CASRTGTGQETQYF. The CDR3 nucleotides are TGTGCCAGTCGTACCGGGACAGGACAAGAGACCCAGTACTTC.

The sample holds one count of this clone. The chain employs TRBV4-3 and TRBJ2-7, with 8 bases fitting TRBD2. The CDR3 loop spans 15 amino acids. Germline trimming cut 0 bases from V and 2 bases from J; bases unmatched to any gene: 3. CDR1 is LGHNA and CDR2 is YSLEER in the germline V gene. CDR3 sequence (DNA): TGCGCCAGCAGCCAAGAAAAACTAGCGGCCTACGAGCAGTACTTC. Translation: CASSQEKLAAYEQYF.